The 19 T cell receptor beta chains below all came from one sample that was sequenced in a study of cytomegalovirus exposure and HLA in healthy donors (dated by TCRdb to between 2016 and 2019). The library was made by the immunoSEQ multiplex PCR assay. The multiplex PCR relied on a mix of 60 forward primers for TCR Vbeta segments and 13 reverse primers for TCR Jbeta segments. What TCRdb holds here is the immuneACCESS table cut down to in-frame rearrangements. Part of the clones is not present; checked against another copy, under half of the missing clones reflect an unresolved V gene, and the others are unexplained. A total of approximately 190,000 clones appear in this sample, approximately 78% of them only once. Under 0.9% of the sample lies in the top ten. The source material was PBMCs. These receptors all come from a woman aged 18-29 years in good health and CMV-seronegative.

V and J are TRBV5-1 and TRBJ2-5, with D possibly being TRBD1 (5 bases). The germline CDR1 and CDR2 sequences are SGHRS and YFSETQ. Trimming took off 0 bases at V and 0 bases at J, with 9 bases between the two ends. The CDR3 length is 15 residues. Written as DNA, the CDR3 is TGCGCCAGCAGCTTGGGTGGGGCAGACCAAGAGACCCAGTACTTC. It yields the protein CASSLGGADQETQYF.

This clone was picked up a small number of times. The CDR3 coding sequence is TGTGCCAGCAGTGAATCCCTAGGTGTAAACACTGAAGCTTTCTTT. Protein sequence: CASSESLGVNTEAFF. The chain couples TRBV25-1 to TRBJ1-1, with D unclear. Germline loops: CDR1 MGHDK, CDR2 SYGVNS. The V end lost 1 base, the J end lost 2 bases, and 11 bases lay between the germline ends. The CDR3 has 15 residues.

The genes are TRBV21-1 and TRBJ2-2; the table gives TRBD2 as D, unverified against the DNA. TRBV21-1 is a pseudogene. This CDR3 is 15 amino acids long. The CDR3 DNA reads as TGTGCAGTCATCTCTGCGAGGGCCGATACCGGGGAGCTGTTTTTT. Its translation: CAVISARADTGELFF.

The chain has TRBV5-1 and TRBJ1-2, with D perhaps TRBD1 (5 bases). Germline values: CDR1 SGHRS, CDR2 YFSETQ. The CDR3 has 12 amino acids. The germline V and J ends were trimmed by 2 bases and 10 bases, with 12 bases remaining between them. The CDR3 DNA is TGCGCCAGCAGCTTCGGCACAGGACCCTACACCTTC. As protein: CASSFGTGPYTF.

The gene calls are TRBV27 and TRBJ2-5; TRBD2 aligns across 11 bases. With 5 bases clipped from V and 4 bases from J, the junction kept 3 bases outside the gene matches. Looked up from germline, CDR1 is MNHEY and CDR2 is SMNVEV (reference sequence). CDR3 length: 14 amino acids. The chain's CDR3 is CASSPLAGGETQYF. CDR3 nucleotides: TGTGCCAGCAGTCCTCTAGCGGGAGGAGAGACCCAGTACTTC.

The V gene is TRBV19, the J gene TRBJ2-5; 7 bases map to TRBD2. The germline V gene has CDR1 LNHDA and CDR2 SQIVND (reference sequence). The CDR3 extends over 12 amino acids. V lost 7 bases and J lost 5; bases outside the gene matches: 4. As DNA, the CDR3 is TGTGCCAGTACAGCCGGGGGGGAGACCCAGTACTTC. Its protein is CASTAGGETQYF.

In this sample, this clone turned up once. The CDR3 sequence: CASSRMARGMNTEAFF. Here the CDR3 DNA reads TGTGCCAGCAGCCGGATGGCCAGAGGAATGAACACTGAAGCTTTCTTT. This chain connects TRBV7-2 to TRBJ1-1; D ambiguous. Per germline, CDR1 SGHTA and CDR2 FQGNSA. Trimming took off 5 bases at V and 0 bases at J, with 16 bases between the two ends. The CDR3 loop spans 16 amino acids. The full variable domain, in which reference TRBV7-2 and TRBJ1-1 provide the parts outside the CDR3, is GAGVSQSPSNKVTEKGKDVELRCDPISGHTALYWYRQSLGQGLEFLIYFQGNSAPDKSGLPSDRFSAERTGGSVSTLTIQRTQQEDSAVYLCASSRMARGMNTEAFFGQGTRLTVV.

The chain recombines TRBV9 with TRBJ2-2, with 9 bases identical to TRBD1. The trim removed 4 bases at V and 5 bases at J, leaving 6 bases unmatched. Germline V gene sequence: CDR1 SGDLS, CDR2 YYNGEE. This CDR3 has 15 residues. CDR3: CASSTTGTGTGELFF. The CDR3 DNA sequence: TGTGCCAGCAGCACCACCGGGACAGGGACCGGGGAGCTGTTTTTT.

The chain joins TRBV6-4 to TRBJ2-1, with TRBD2 matching over 8 bases. The junction had 5 bases not matched to a gene; V was cut back by 2 bases and J by 8 bases. This CDR3 comprises 14 residues. Germline V gives CDR1 MRHNA, CDR2 SNTAGT. This CDR3 reads CASSDAVGGDEQFF. For the CDR3, the DNA is TGTGCCAGCAGTGACGCTGTCGGGGGGGATGAGCAGTTCTTC.

This clone was counted only a few times. This chain connects TRBV5-4 to TRBJ1-3; 7 nucleotides line up with TRBD1. After removal of 0 bases from V and 4 bases from J, the junction contained 4 bases not matched to a gene. The CDR3 extends over 15 amino acids. In germline, CDR1 is SGHNT, CDR2 YYREEE (reference sequence). CDR3 residues: CASSLAGTAGNTIYF. The CDR3 DNA sequence: TGTGCCAGCAGCTTGGCCGGGACAGCCGGAAACACCATATATTTT.

The rearrangement links TRBV29-1 to TRBJ2-1; a possible D gene is TRBD2 (6 bases). Germline V CDR1 and CDR2: SQVTM, ANQGSEA. V gave up 4 bases and J gave up 10 bases, with 11 bases separating them. The CDR3 contains 11 residues. DNA of the CDR3: TGCAGCGTTGTAGCGGTTCTCGAGCAGTTCTTC. It codes for CSVVAVLEQFF.

The V and J genes are TRBV12-2 and TRBJ2-7; the table assigns TRBD2, which was not confirmed against the DNA. TRBV12-2 is a listed pseudogene. The CDR3 sequence is 14 residues long. The CDR3 here is CASRAPGLVDEQYF. The CDR3 DNA is TGTGCAAGTCGCGCCCCGGGACTAGTTGACGAGCAGTACTTC.

The chain employs TRBV18 and TRBJ2-7; D might be TRBD2 (6 bases). Germline loops: CDR1 KGHSH, CDR2 LQKENI. The CDR3 spans 12 residues. V lost 4 bases, J lost 3 bases, and 7 bases lay in between. CDR3 coding DNA: TGTGCCAGCTCACGGGGGGACTACGAGCAGTACTTC. It specifies CASSRGDYEQYF.

V and J are TRBV29-1 and TRBJ2-5; maybe TRBD1 (6 bases). CDR1 and CDR2 (germline): SQVTM, ANQGSEA. This CDR3 is 13 amino acids long. V lost 6 bases and J 2 bases, leaving 13 bases between the germline ends. In nucleotides, the CDR3 is TGCAGCGTGCACAGGGCTGATCAAGAGACCCAGTACTTC. It yields the protein CSVHRADQETQYF.

The V gene is TRBV5-6, the J gene TRBJ1-6; unclear D gene. The germline V and J ends were trimmed by 3 bases and 6 bases, with 13 bases remaining between them. Germline CDR1 reads SGHDT; CDR2 reads YYEEEE. The CDR3 length is 15 residues. The CDR3, as DNA: TGTGCCAGCAGCTCCCCGAGTGTACTTAATTCACCCCTCCACTTT. It specifies CASSSPSVLNSPLHF.

In its sample, this clone was seen once. The CDR3 spells CASSLGEGFQNIQYF. As DNA, the CDR3 is TGTGCCAGCAGCTTAGGAGAGGGCTTTCAAAACATTCAGTACTTC. The chain employs TRBV7-2 and TRBJ2-4; perhaps TRBD2 as D (5 bases). Germline CDR1 and CDR2: SGHTA and FQGNSA. V lost 1 base, J lost 5 bases, and 12 bases lay in between. The CDR3 sequence is 15 residues long.

This clone was observed once. The J gene is TRBJ1-5, the V gene TRBV6-6, with a tentative D call TRBD1 (5 bases). V was shortened by 2 bases and J by 13 bases, with 9 bases between the two germline ends. Germline V gives CDR1 MNHNY, CDR2 SVGAGI (reference sequence). The CDR3 covers 11 residues. The CDR3 sequence is CASSYDGHQHF. CDR3 bases: TGTGCCAGCAGTTACGACGGACATCAGCATTTT.

The chain uses TRBV18 and TRBJ2-3; 9 bases are shared with TRBD2. The CDR3 runs 15 residues. Germline V lookup: CDR1 KGHSH, CDR2 LQKENI. J gave up 5 bases and V 3 bases, and 6 bases lay outside the gene matches. This chain's CDR3 is CASSPEGLAIDTQYF. The CDR3 nucleotides are TGTGCCAGCTCACCGGAGGGACTAGCTATAGATACGCAGTATTTT.

J is TRBJ1-5 and V is TRBV5-1; TRBD1 agrees at 7 bases. This CDR3 contains 15 residues. After removal of 4 bases from V and 5 bases from J, the junction contained 9 bases not matched to a gene. CDR1 and CDR2 (germline): SGHRS, YFSETQ. In DNA, the CDR3 is TGCGCCAGCAGCGCAGAGGGGGCGCGAGATCAGCCCCAGCATTTT. Translated: CASSAEGARDQPQHF. Combining the CDR3 with reference TRBV5-1 and TRBJ1-5 gives the whole variable domain KAGVTQTPRYLIKTRGQQVTLSCSPISGHRSVSWYQQTPGQGLQFLFEYFSETQRNKGNFPGRFSGRQFSNSRSEMNVSTLELGDSALYLCASSAEGARDQPQHFGDGTRLSIL.